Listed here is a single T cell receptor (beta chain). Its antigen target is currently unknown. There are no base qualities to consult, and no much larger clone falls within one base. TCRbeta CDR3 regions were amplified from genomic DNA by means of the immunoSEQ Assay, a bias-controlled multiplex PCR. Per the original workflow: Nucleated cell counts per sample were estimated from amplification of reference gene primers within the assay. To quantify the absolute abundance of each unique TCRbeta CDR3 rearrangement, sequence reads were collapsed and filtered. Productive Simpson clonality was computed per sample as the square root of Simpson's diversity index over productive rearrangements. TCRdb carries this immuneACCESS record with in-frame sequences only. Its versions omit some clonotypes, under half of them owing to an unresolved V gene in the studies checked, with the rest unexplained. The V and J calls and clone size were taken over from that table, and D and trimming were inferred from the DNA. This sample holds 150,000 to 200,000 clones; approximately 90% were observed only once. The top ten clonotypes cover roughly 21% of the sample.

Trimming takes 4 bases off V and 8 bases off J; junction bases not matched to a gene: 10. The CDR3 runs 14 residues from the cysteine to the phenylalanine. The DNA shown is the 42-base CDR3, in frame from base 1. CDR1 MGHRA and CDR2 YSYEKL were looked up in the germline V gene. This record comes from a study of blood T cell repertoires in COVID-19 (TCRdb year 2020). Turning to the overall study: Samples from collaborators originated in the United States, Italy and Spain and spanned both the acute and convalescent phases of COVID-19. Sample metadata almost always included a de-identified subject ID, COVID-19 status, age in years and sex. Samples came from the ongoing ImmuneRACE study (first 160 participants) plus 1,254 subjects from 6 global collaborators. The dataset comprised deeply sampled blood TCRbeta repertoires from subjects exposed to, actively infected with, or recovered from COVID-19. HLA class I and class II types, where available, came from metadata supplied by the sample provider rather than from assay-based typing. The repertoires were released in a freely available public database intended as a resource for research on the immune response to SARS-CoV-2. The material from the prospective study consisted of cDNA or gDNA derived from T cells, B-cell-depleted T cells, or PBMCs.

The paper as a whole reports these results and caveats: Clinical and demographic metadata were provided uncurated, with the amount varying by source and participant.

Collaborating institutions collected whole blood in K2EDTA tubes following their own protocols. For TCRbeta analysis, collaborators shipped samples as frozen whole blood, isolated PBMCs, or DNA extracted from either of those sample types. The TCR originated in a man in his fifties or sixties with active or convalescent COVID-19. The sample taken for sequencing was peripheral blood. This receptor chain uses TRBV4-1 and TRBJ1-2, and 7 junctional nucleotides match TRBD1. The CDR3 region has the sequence CASSPTGQLYGYTF. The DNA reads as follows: TGCGCCAGCAGCCCCACGGGACAGCTCTACGGCTACACCTTC.